This T cell receptor (beta chain) was sequenced during a study of blood T cell repertoires in COVID-19. For the study at large: The analysed material was cDNA or gDNA that came from T cells, B-cell-depleted T cells, or PBMCs.

Clones were sequenced by immunoSEQ multiplex PCR, and TCRdb holds only the in-frame ones, with some missing. The table has under 250,000 clones, about 89% seen once. The length of the CDR3 is 15 residues. The germline V gene encodes CDR1 SQVTM and CDR2 ANQGSEA. The V segment lost 5 bases and the J segment 0 bases; nucleotides outside the gene matches: 5. The chain couples TRBV29-1 to TRBJ2-1, with 9 bases matching TRBD2. The clonotype originates from a woman aged 55-69 years who had recovered from COVID-19. Sequencing was done on a sample of peripheral blood. The CDR3 reads CSVSGGPYSYNEQFF. Written as DNA, the CDR3 is TGCAGCGTTAGCGGGGGGCCCTACTCCTACAATGAGCAGTTCTTC.